The rows below give T cell receptor beta chains drawn from one sample of a study of blood T cell repertoires in COVID-19. Repertoires were generated with immunoSEQ multiplex PCR, while TCRdb's copy carries only in-frame clones and drops some. The profile covers a few hundred thousand clones, with around 78% appearing a single time and 3.5% to 5.5% taken by the ten largest. Sequencing was performed on peripheral blood. These TCRs come from a man between 60 and 70 years old who had recovered from COVID-19. Each CDR3 is given with its conserved first and last residue. D genes are given only for firm matches. Size is stated for part of the rows, as once, few or many counts, or as a class when the clone is expanded.

V	J	size	D	DNA	CDR3
TRBV30	TRBJ2-1	few	NA	TGTGCCTGGAGTGTAGGAGGGGTGGGTGAGCAGTTCTTC	CAWSVGGVGEQFF
TRBV9	TRBJ1-4	NA	NA	TGTGCCAGCAGCACCCAAAGGGGGACTAATGAAAAACTGTTTTTT	CASSTQRGTNEKLFF
TRBV5-1	TRBJ2-3	once	TRBD2	TGCGCCAGCAGCTTGGTAGGGACTAGCGGGGGAGGCACAGATACGCAGTATTTT	CASSLVGTSGGGTDTQYF
TRBV19	TRBJ1-2	NA	NA	TGTGCCAGTAGTATGCACAGCAACTATGGCTACACCTTC	CASSMHSNYGYTF
TRBV19	TRBJ1-5	NA	NA	TGTGCCAGTAGTACCAATGCCCTGGGAGCCCAGCATTTT	CASSTNALGAQHF
TRBV19	TRBJ2-5	NA	TRBD2	TGTGCCAGTAGTACCAGACTAGCGGGGGGACAGCAAGAGACCCAGTACTTC	CASSTRLAGGQQETQYF
TRBV5-6	TRBJ2-5	NA	NA	TGTGCCAGCAGCTTGGCCGGTTTAGGGGAAGAGACCCAGTACTTC	CASSLAGLGEETQYF
TRBV6-1	TRBJ2-5	NA	NA	TGTGCCAGCAGTGCGAGACGCAGGGGCGGGCAAGAGACCCAGTACTTC	CASSARRRGGQETQYF
TRBV18	TRBJ1-4	once	NA	TGTGCCAGCTCACTAACCAGGGCCGCAACTAATGAAAAACTGTTTTTT	CASSLTRAATNEKLFF
TRBV6-5	TRBJ2-2	NA	TRBD2	TGTGCCAGCAGTCCAATAGCGGGGGGTTCCGGGGAGCTGTTTTTT	CASSPIAGGSGELFF
TRBV5-1	TRBJ2-1	NA	NA	TGCGCCAGCAGCCACGGGAGTATGAATGAGCAGTTCTTC	CASSHGSMNEQFF
TRBV7-9	TRBJ2-4	NA	NA	TGTGCCAGCAGCTTAGCAGCGGGAAACATTCAGTACTTC	CASSLAAGNIQYF
TRBV3-1/TRBV3-2	TRBJ1-3	NA	NA	TGTGCCAGCAGCGTCAGGACAGCTGGAAACACCATATATTTT	CASSVRTAGNTIYF
TRBV19	TRBJ2-1	NA	TRBD2	TGTGCCAGTAGTGGGGGAGAGGTAGCGGGAGGCTCCTACAATGAGCAGTTCTTC	CASSGGEVAGGSYNEQFF
TRBV19	TRBJ2-3	NA	NA	TGTGCCAGTAGTATAGATCTCCTCACAGATACGCAGTATTTT	CASSIDLLTDTQYF
TRBV5-1	TRBJ2-3	NA	NA	TGCGCCAGCAGCTCTCGGACTCCCCCAGATACGCAGTATTTT	CASSSRTPPDTQYF
TRBV29-1	TRBJ1-2	NA	NA	TGCAGCGTATGGACCGACGCCGCAGGGGGCTACACCTTC	CSVWTDAAGGYTF
TRBV7-9	TRBJ2-1	once	TRBD2	TGTGCCAGCAGCCCTAGGGCTAGCGGGAACAATGAGCAGTTCTTC	CASSPRASGNNEQFF
TRBV5-4	TRBJ2-5	NA	TRBD2	TGTGCCAGCAGCGCCAAATCGGGGGGAACGGAGACCCAGTACTTC	CASSAKSGGTETQYF
TRBV2	TRBJ1-4	NA	TRBD1	TGTGCCAGCATACAGGGGGCTGTAACTAATGAAAAACTGTTTTTT	CASIQGAVTNEKLFF
TRBV6-5	TRBJ2-7	NA	TRBD2	TGTGCCAGCAGTTCCCGACTAGCGGGAGACTTCGAGCAGTACTTC	CASSSRLAGDFEQYF
TRBV3-1/TRBV3-2	TRBJ2-5	NA	NA	TGTGCCAGCAGCCTCGGGGGAAGAACGACCCAGTACTTC	CASSLGGRTTQYF
TRBV18	TRBJ1-3	NA	TRBD1	TGTGCCAGCTCACCACTCCGGGACAGAAGAACTGGAAACACCATATATTTT	CASSPLRDRRTGNTIYF
TRBV5-5	TRBJ2-2	NA	TRBD1	TGTGCCAGCAGCTTACAGGGGGCCGGGGAGCTGTTTTTT	CASSLQGAGELFF
TRBV5-1	TRBJ2-3	NA	TRBD1	TGCGCCAGCAGCTGGGCCGGGACAGGGTTTTTAGATACGCAGTATTTT	CASSWAGTGFLDTQYF
TRBV2	TRBJ2-2	few	TRBD2	TGTGCCAGCAGTCCCGGGACTAGCGGGAGGGCAGCCGGGGAGCTGTTTTTT	CASSPGTSGRAAGELFF
TRBV5-1	TRBJ2-3	NA	TRBD2	TGCGCCAGCACCCCCGGTAGCGGGGGCACAGATACGCAGTATTTT	CASTPGSGGTDTQYF
TRBV4-1	TRBJ1-2	NA	TRBD1	TGCGCCAGCAGCCAAGACAGGGGGCGGGGTGGCTACACCTTC	CASSQDRGRGGYTF
TRBV12-3/TRBV12-4	TRBJ1-1	NA	NA	TGTGCCAGCAGACTACCCGGTTACACTGAAGCTTTCTTT	CASRLPGYTEAFF
TRBV5-1	TRBJ2-5	NA	TRBD1	TGCGCCAGCAGAAAGACAGGGAACCAAGAGACCCAGTACTTC	CASRKTGNQETQYF
TRBV6-1	TRBJ1-1	NA	TRBD1	TGTGCCAGCAGTGAAACCTTCACAGGGGGCACGAACACTGAAGCTTTCTTT	CASSETFTGGTNTEAFF
TRBV9	TRBJ1-1	NA	TRBD1	TGTGCCAGCAGCGTAGAACAGGGGCACAACACTGAAGCTTTCTTT	CASSVEQGHNTEAFF
TRBV28	TRBJ1-4	once	TRBD1	TGTGCCAGCAGTCTATCAGGACAGGGAGGTGAAAAACTGTTTTTT	CASSLSGQGGEKLFF
TRBV30	TRBJ2-5	NA	NA	TGTGCCTGGAGTGTACAGCAGGGAAGAGAGACCCAGTACTTC	CAWSVQQGRETQYF
TRBV5-1	TRBJ1-1	NA	NA	TGCGCCAGCAGACGGAACGAGGGACTGTACACTGAAGCTTTCTTT	CASRRNEGLYTEAFF
TRBV30	TRBJ1-4	NA	NA	TGTGCCTGGAGTGTACTGCAGGCCCAGGTTGAAAAACTGTTTTTT	CAWSVLQAQVEKLFF
TRBV6-5	TRBJ1-2	NA	TRBD1	TGTGCCAGCAGCCCCGGGGACAGGGTTGGCTATGGCTACACCTTC	CASSPGDRVGYGYTF
TRBV6-5	TRBJ2-2	few	NA	TGTGCCAGCAGTTCGGTAGGGGTTTCCACCGGGGAGCTGTTTTTT	CASSSVGVSTGELFF
TRBV7-2	TRBJ1-4	NA	TRBD1	TGTGCCAGCAGCTCGGACAGGGGGAATGAAAAACTGTTTTTT	CASSSDRGNEKLFF
TRBV7-3	TRBJ2-1	NA	NA	TGTGCCAGCAGCTTAATGTACAGGGTTCGGGACAATGAGCAGTTCTTC	CASSLMYRVRDNEQFF
TRBV19	TRBJ2-1	NA	TRBD2	TGTGCCAGTAGTTTCTTTTTTAGCGGGATCAACAATGAGCAGTTCTTC	CASSFFFSGINNEQFF
TRBV11-3	TRBJ2-1	NA	TRBD1	TGTGCCAGCAGCCTGGGACAGTCCTACAATGAGCAGTTCTTC	CASSLGQSYNEQFF
TRBV27	TRBJ2-7	NA	TRBD2	TGTGCCAGCAGTTTAGCGGGGGGAAGTGCGTGGCAGTACTTC	CASSLAGGSAWQYF
TRBV6-5	TRBJ1-6	NA	NA	TGTGCCAGCAGTATCACAGGACCTTATAATTCACCCCTCCACTTT	CASSITGPYNSPLHF
TRBV5-1	TRBJ2-1	NA	TRBD2	TGCGCCAGCAGCTCGACTAGCGGGGTTGGCAATGAGCAGTTCTTC	CASSSTSGVGNEQFF
TRBV11-2	TRBJ2-2	NA	NA	TGTGCCAGCAGCCTTGCGGCCGGGGAGCTGTTTTTT	CASSLAAGELFF
TRBV11-2	TRBJ1-4	NA	TRBD1	TGTGCCAGCAGCACGACAGGGATAAGGGAAAAACTGTTTTTT	CASSTTGIREKLFF
TRBV28	TRBJ2-7	NA	TRBD1	TGTGCCAGCAGTTCCGTCGGGACAGGTTCCTACGAGCAGTACTTC	CASSSVGTGSYEQYF
TRBV7-9	TRBJ2-7	NA	NA	TGTGCCAGCAGCTCTGGACAGCTCGAGCAGTACTTC	CASSSGQLEQYF
TRBV25-1	TRBJ1-6	NA	TRBD1	TGTGCCAGCAGTGAGGACAGGGGTAATAATTCACCCCTCCACTTT	CASSEDRGNNSPLHF
TRBV6-5	TRBJ1-6	NA	NA	TGTGCCAGCAGTTACGGGCAGGGAAATTCACCCCTCCACTTT	CASSYGQGNSPLHF
TRBV28	TRBJ2-1	NA	TRBD2	TGTGCCAGCAGTTTATTTTCTAGCGGGAGAAATGAGCAGTTCTTC	CASSLFSSGRNEQFF
TRBV28	TRBJ2-5	few	TRBD1	TGTGCCAGCAGTCCCATTTATGGGACAGGGGGCGAGGGACAAGAGACCCAGTACTTC	CASSPIYGTGGEGQETQYF
TRBV11-2	TRBJ2-1	once	TRBD2	TGTGCCAGCAGCTTGGCCGGGACTAGCGGGAGTGTATGGAATGAGCAGTTCTTC	CASSLAGTSGSVWNEQFF
TRBV3-1/TRBV3-2	TRBJ2-3	NA	TRBD2	TGTGCCAGCAGCCAAGACAGCGGGGGGGCAAATACGCAGTATTTT	CASSQDSGGANTQYF